This entry lists 30 T cell receptor beta chains sequenced from one sample in a study of CD8+ T cells in alopecia areata. As for treatment: oral pan-JAK inhibitor, 5-10 mg twice daily. Extracted from the samples, RNA was reverse transcribed into cDNA to serve as the sequencing template. Sequenced by immunoSEQ multiplex PCR; TCRdb stores in-frame clones only, minus some. Among 200,000 to 250,000 clones, more than 45% were seen once, and the ten largest hold about 1.6%. The sample here was CD4+ T cells sorted from blood, taken at week 4, from a patient treated with tofacitinib. These receptors all come from a human donor with alopecia areata.

CDR3 loop: CAWSVQTMNTEAFF. The CDR3 nucleotides are TGTGCCTGGAGTGTTCAGACTATGAACACTGAAGCTTTCTTT. The chain couples TRBV30 to TRBJ1-1; the D is unclear. Germline V lookup: CDR1 GTSNPN, CDR2 SVGIG (reference sequence). This CDR3 contains 14 residues. V lost 0 bases and J lost 0, with 8 bases in between. Combining the CDR3 with reference TRBV30 and TRBJ1-1 gives the whole variable domain SQTIHQWPATLVQPVGSPLSLECTVEGTSNPNLYWYRQAAGRGLQLLFYSVGIGQISSEVPQNLSASRPQDRQFILSSKKLLLSDSGFYLCAWSVQTMNTEAFFGQGTRLTVV.

This clone was seen at least ten times. The chain couples TRBV6-1 to TRBJ1-2; D gene uncertain. Trimming shortened V by 5 bases and J by 0 bases, and 10 bases separated the two germline ends. The length of the CDR3 is 14 residues. Per the germline V gene, CDR1 is MNHNS and CDR2 is SASEGT. This CDR3 is CASSLSVANYGYTF. The CDR3 nucleotides are TGTGCCAGCAGTCTCAGCGTAGCTAACTATGGCTACACCTTC.

This chain connects TRBV7-7 to TRBJ2-5, with a possible D match to TRBD2 (5 bases). CDR1 SSHAT and CDR2 FNYEAQ come from the germline V gene (reference sequence). Trimming took off 5 bases at V and 7 bases at J, with 17 bases between the two ends. CDR3 length equals 14 residues. The CDR3 nucleotides are TGTGCCAGCAGCCAAGGACTGATCTTTGGGACCCAGTACTTC. It specifies CASSQGLIFGTQYF. Supplemented by reference TRBV7-7 and TRBJ2-5, the full variable domain reads GAGVSQSPRYKVTKRGQDVTLRCDPISSHATLYWYQQALGQGPEFLTYFNYEAQPDKSGLPSDRFSAERPEGSISTLTIQRTEQRDSAMYRCASSQGLIFGTQYFGPGTRLLVL.

The V and J genes are TRBV7-2 and TRBJ2-3; TRBD1 matches 12 bases. The CDR3 spans 15 residues. With V trimmed by 5 bases and J by 4 bases, 4 bases remained unmatched. The germline V gene has CDR1 SGHTA and CDR2 FQGNSA. The CDR3, as DNA: TGTGCCAGCAGCCGGGACAGGGGGCAGGCAGATACGCAGTATTTT. The encoded protein is CASSRDRGQADTQYF.

The chain combines TRBV18 with TRBJ1-6; TRBD1 agrees at 10 bases. The CDR3 extends over 15 amino acids. Germline trimming cut 6 bases from V and 10 bases from J; bases unmatched to any gene: 9. Per germline, CDR1 KGHSH and CDR2 LQKENI. The chain's CDR3 is CASSPRQGAISPLHF. The CDR3 coding sequence is TGTGCCAGCTCCCCAAGACAGGGGGCTATCTCACCCCTCCACTTT.

A few counts support this clone. The V gene is TRBV28, the J gene TRBJ1-1; 7 bases agree with TRBD1. J gave up 0 bases and V 5 bases, and 3 bases lay outside the gene matches. The CDR3 sequence is 14 residues long. Per the germline V gene, CDR1 is MDHEN and CDR2 is SYDVKM. CDR3 in amino acids: CASSEGALNTEAFF. CDR3 coding DNA: TGTGCCAGCAGTGAGGGGGCCCTGAACACTGAAGCTTTCTTT.

The chain has TRBV30 and TRBJ1-2; 10 bases are a match to TRBD1. The junction had 11 bases not matched to a gene; V was cut back by 5 bases and J by 5 bases. Germline CDR1 reads GTSNPN; CDR2 reads SVGIG (reference sequence). This CDR3 has 15 residues. For the CDR3, the DNA is TGTGCCTGGGGATCGACAGGGGGCCTGCGGTATGGCTACACCTTC. Encoded protein: CAWGSTGGLRYGYTF.

The rearrangement joins TRBV30 to TRBJ2-1; D gene uncertain. V lost 4 bases and J 6 bases, leaving 7 bases between the germline ends. The CDR3 consists of 11 residues. Germline values: CDR1 GTSNPN, CDR2 SVGIG (reference sequence). DNA of the CDR3: TGTGCCTGGACCCTTGGCAATGAGCAGTTCTTC. It codes for CAWTLGNEQFF.

The chain carries TRBV29-1 and TRBJ2-1; D unclear. The germline V and J ends were trimmed by 7 bases and 6 bases, with 16 bases remaining between them. The germline CDR1 and CDR2 sequences are SQVTM and ANQGSEA. This CDR3 contains 13 residues. CDR3 nucleotide sequence: TGCAGCGCAGGACCCACCGGAGTCAATGAGCAGTTCTTC. Amino acids: CSAGPTGVNEQFF.

The rearrangement uses TRBV10-3 and TRBJ2-1, with 8 bases that match TRBD2. The CDR3 is 14 residues long. Germline V lookup: CDR1 ENHRY, CDR2 SYGVKD. Unmatched junction bases numbered 4, after V lost 3 bases and J lost 6 bases. In nucleotides, the CDR3 is TGTGCCATCAGTGAAGACGGGGGGGCCAATGAGCAGTTCTTC. It encodes CAISEDGGANEQFF.

The CDR3 spells CASSDRVGNSPLHF. The CDR3 nucleotides read TGTGCCAGCAGTGACAGGGTCGGGAATTCACCCCTCCACTTT. The V and J genes are TRBV6-1 and TRBJ1-6, with a weak D call TRBD1 (5 bases). CDR3 size: 14 residues. Germline CDR1 and CDR2: MNHNS and SASEGT. V was shortened by 3 bases and J by 7 bases, with 10 bases between the two germline ends.

As concerns this clone: The identical CDR3 is also encoded by other nucleotide sequences in the sample. J is TRBJ1-1 and V is TRBV7-2; D ambiguous. Germline V gene sequence: CDR1 SGHTA, CDR2 FQGNSA. This CDR3 contains 12 residues. V was trimmed by 5 bases and J by 2 bases, leaving 6 bases between them. CDR3 nucleotides: TGTGCCAGCAGCCTTTCTAACACTGAAGCTTTCTTT. It translates to CASSLSNTEAFF.

The CDR3 region is CAFLAGGQEQFF. CDR3 coding DNA: TGTGCCTTCCTAGCGGGGGGGCAGGAGCAGTTCTTC. This chain links TRBV30 with TRBJ2-1; 12 nucleotides match TRBD2. Trimming took 7 bases from V and 10 from J; bases not matched to a gene: 5. Looked up from germline, CDR1 is GTSNPN and CDR2 is SVGIG (reference sequence). The CDR3 totals 12 residues.

This clone appeared a few times. This chain joins TRBV7-2 and TRBJ2-1; D is undetermined. This CDR3 is built from 13 residues. CDR1 and CDR2 from the germline V gene are SGHTA and FQGNSA. The germline V and J ends were trimmed by 5 bases and 8 bases, with 13 bases remaining between them. The CDR3 DNA reads as TGTGCCAGCAGCCGGGTCCCTCAGTATGAGCAGTTCTTC. Translated, it gives CASSRVPQYEQFF.

This clone occurred a few times. The rearrangement links TRBV29-1 to TRBJ2-7, with TRBD1 matching over 7 bases. Germline CDR1 SQVTM, CDR2 ANQGSEA. The CDR3 runs to 13 residues. The trim removed 7 bases at V and 3 bases at J, leaving 9 bases unmatched. CDR3: CSATGQQNYEQYF. CDR3 in DNA: TGCAGCGCCACGGGACAGCAAAACTACGAGCAGTACTTC.

The rearrangement joins TRBV7-2 to TRBJ2-1; perhaps TRBD1 as D (5 bases). The germline V and J ends were trimmed by 4 bases and 0 bases, with 13 bases remaining between them. In germline, CDR1 is SGHTA, CDR2 FQGNSA. The CDR3 totals 16 residues. CDR3 in amino acids: CASSSVGRSSYNEQFF. CDR3 bases: TGTGCCAGCAGCTCGGTGGGGCGGAGCTCCTACAATGAGCAGTTCTTC.

This clone was seen only a few times. Other DNA sequences within the sample encode an identical CDR3. V is TRBV4-3 and J is TRBJ2-6; weak D call: TRBD1 (5 bases). The CDR3 covers 16 residues. V was shortened by 0 bases and J by 0 bases, with 6 bases between the two germline ends. Germline CDR1 is LGHNA and CDR2 is YSLEER. Here the CDR3 DNA reads TGCGCCAGCAGCCAAGAGGGGCACTCTGGGGCCAACGTCCTGACTTTC. This translates into CASSQEGHSGANVLTF.

This chain uses TRBV30 with TRBJ2-7; D might be TRBD2 (6 bases). The ends were cut back, 3 bases at V and 2 bases at J, with 14 bases in the middle. Germline V gene data show CDR1 as GTSNPN and CDR2 as SVGIG (reference sequence). The CDR3 is made up of 14 amino acids. The CDR3 DNA is TGTGCCTGGAGCAGGGACTTCACCACCTACGAGCAGTACTTC. Protein sequence: CAWSRDFTTYEQYF.

This chain connects TRBV15 to TRBJ1-1; a weak D match, TRBD1 (5 bases). Trimming took 1 base from V and 4 from J, leaving 7 bases between them. The CDR3 has 13 residues. CDR1 and CDR2 from the germline V gene are LNHNV and YYDKDF (reference sequence). This CDR3 is CATSRGGGTEAFF. CDR3 coding DNA: TGTGCCACCAGCAGAGGGGGGGGCACTGAAGCTTTCTTT.

This clone was detected only once. This chain links TRBV7-2 with TRBJ1-1, with 9 nucleotides matching TRBD1. This CDR3 has 14 amino acids. CDR1 and CDR2 (germline): SGHTA, FQGNSA. V lost 5 bases, J lost 4 bases, and 5 bases stayed unmatched. DNA of the CDR3: TGTGCCAGCAGCCAAAGGACAGGGGTCACTGAAGCTTTCTTT. It encodes CASSQRTGVTEAFF.

This clone occurred a few times. The V gene is TRBV29-1, the J gene TRBJ1-2, with 8 bases matching TRBD1. This CDR3 spans 13 amino acids. V lost 7 bases to trimming and J lost 0 bases; unmatched junction nucleotides: 4. Germline assignment: CDR1 SQVTM and CDR2 ANQGSEA. CDR3 protein: CSAGTGTNYGYTF. CDR3 in DNA: TGCAGCGCAGGGACAGGAACTAACTATGGCTACACCTTC.

This clone was observed a single time. This rearrangement joins TRBV4-3 to TRBJ1-2; D remains unclear. CDR1 LGHNA and CDR2 YSLEER come from the germline V gene. Trimming removed 0 bases from V and 7 bases from J, with 9 bases in between. The CDR3 is 13 amino acids. The chain's CDR3 is CASSQDSAGGYTF. For the CDR3, the DNA is TGCGCCAGCAGCCAAGATTCGGCAGGTGGCTACACCTTC.

The chain recombines TRBV10-2 with TRBJ2-5; TRBD1 might be the D (6 bases). The V and J ends lost 0 bases and 4 bases respectively, with 12 bases between them. The CDR3 length is 15 residues. Germline V gene lookup returns CDR1 WSHSY and CDR2 SAAADI. In nucleotides, the CDR3 is TGCGCCAGCAGTGAGTCGAACCACAGGGCAGAGACCCAGTACTTC. Residues: CASSESNHRAETQYF.

There are a few counts of this clone. The DNA for the CDR3 is TGTGCCAGCAGGGGGGACAGACTCTACGAGCAGTACTTC. Protein: CASRGDRLYEQYF. The chain joins TRBV6-5 to TRBJ2-7; 7 bases fit TRBD1. Germline V lookup: CDR1 MNHEY, CDR2 SVGAGI. The CDR3 covers 13 residues. After removal of 6 bases from V and 3 bases from J, the junction contained 5 bases not matched to a gene.

The chain recombines TRBV29-1 with TRBJ2-3, with a possible D match to TRBD1 (7 bases). Germline values: CDR1 SQVTM, CDR2 ANQGSEA. The CDR3 totals 16 residues. Trimming removed 0 bases at V and 3 bases at J, with 16 bases between. For the CDR3, the DNA is TGCAGCGTTGAAGAGTGGGAGGCAGGGGGTACAGATACGCAGTATTTT. Translated, it gives CSVEEWEAGGTDTQYF.

V is TRBV5-4 and J is TRBJ2-5, with 10 positions matching TRBD2. With 4 bases clipped from V and 5 bases from J, the junction kept 11 bases outside the gene matches. Germline-derived CDR1 and CDR2 are SGHNT and YYREEE (reference sequence). This CDR3 is built from 16 residues. The CDR3 coding sequence is TGTGCCAGCAGCATTGGGGCTAGCGGGGGCGGGGAGACCCAGTACTTC. This translates into CASSIGASGGGETQYF.

J is TRBJ2-1 and V is TRBV15, with 8 nucleotides matching TRBD1. This CDR3 has 17 amino acids. Germline CDR1 reads LNHNV; CDR2 reads YYDKDF (reference sequence). Losses at the gene ends were 0 bases for V and 4 bases for J; bases not matched to a gene: 8. DNA for the CDR3: TGTGCCACCAGCAGAGATAGGACAGGGAGTTTTTACAATGAGCAGTTCTTC. Protein: CATSRDRTGSFYNEQFF.

The chain joins TRBV7-2 to TRBJ2-1; TRBD1 agrees at 8 bases. J was trimmed by 8 bases and V by 5 bases; bases with no gene match: 8. Germline CDR1 reads SGHTA; CDR2 reads FQGNSA. The CDR3 totals 14 residues. The CDR3 DNA reads TGTGCCAGCAGCGCACAACAGGGGGTCGATGAGCAGTTCTTC. This gives the protein CASSAQQGVDEQFF.

V is TRBV4-1 and J is TRBJ1-2, with D possibly being TRBD1 (6 bases). V lost 1 base to trimming and J lost 9 bases, with 12 bases between them. Germline loops: CDR1 MGHRA, CDR2 YSYEKL. There are 13 residues in the CDR3. Here the CDR3 DNA reads TGCGCCAGCAGCCAAGTTGGGGGCGATAGCTACACCTTC. Translation gives CASSQVGGDSYTF.

This clone was observed a handful of times. In the same sample, other DNA sequences code for this CDR3. The V gene is TRBV6-6, the J gene TRBJ2-5; a possible D gene is TRBD1 (6 bases). Germline V gene data show CDR1 as MNHNY and CDR2 as SVGAGI (reference sequence). This CDR3 comprises 13 residues. The V and J ends lost 5 bases and 5 bases respectively, with 12 bases between them. In DNA, the CDR3 is TGTGCCAGCAGTCGGGACATCCAGGAGACCCAGTACTTC. The encoded protein is CASSRDIQETQYF.